The sequence of this TCR beta chain was determined in a study of blood T cell repertoires in COVID-19. Study background: From the United States, Italy and Spain came samples of acute and convalescent COVID-19.

Original analysis: Estimation of nucleated cell counts relied on the amplification of reference gene primers. Profiling relied on immunoSEQ multiplex PCR, and the TCRdb table lists in-frame clones only, not all of them. That table is the source of V, J and clone size, and D and trimming were worked out from the DNA. There are 130,000 to 150,000 clones in the sample; roughly 89% occur only once, and 5.5% to 7.5% lies in the top ten. Recruits, aged about 18 to 100 years, lived in 24 US areas. Participants reported their clinical history, and cohort assignment relied on those reports. V was pared by 2 bases and J by 6 bases, with 3 bases of the junction left unmatched. This CDR3 has 13 residues. Germline V gene sequence: CDR1 SEHNR, CDR2 FQNEAQ (reference sequence).

Sequencing input: PBMCs or T cells enriched from blood (not recorded which). The rearrangement uses TRBV7-9 and TRBJ1-2; 7 bases agree with TRBD1. This clonotype was sampled from a woman between 50 and 59 years old who had been exposed to COVID-19. CDR3 amino acids: CASSLQGGDGYTF. As DNA, the CDR3 is TGTGCCAGCAGCTTACAGGGGGGCGATGGCTACACCTTC.